The source of this TCR beta chain is a study of CD8 T cells in Susac syndrome. Random hexamers were used to reverse transcribe about 0.5 to 1 ug of RNA. A multiplex approach, immunoSEQ multiplex PCR, amplified TCR beta CDR3 across 54 Vbeta and 13 Jbeta. TCRdb redid the calling of the immunoSEQ multiplex PCR reads with MiXCR, one entry per CDR3 protein. The sample includes 95,000 or so distinct CDR3 sequences, about 93% seen only once; the top ten take around 0.32%. This CDR3 has 13 amino acids. V was pared by 3 bases and J by 6 bases, with 11 bases between. CDR1 is MDHEN, CDR2 SYDVKM, per germline. The count of this clonotype is one.

The sequenced sample consisted of CD8+ T cells from PBMCs. The V and J genes are TRBV28 and TRBJ2-5; a possible D gene is TRBD2 (5 bases). This receptor was identified in a human donor in good health. The CDR3 spells CASSFLAKKTQYF. The CDR3 nucleotides read TGTGCCAGCAGTTTTTTAGCGAAGAAGACCCAGTACTTC.